This T cell receptor (beta chain) was profiled in a study of early T cells in non-severe SARS-CoV-2 infection. Turning to the study itself: Unsorted whole-blood RNA was sequenced in bulk, leaving chains unpaired. Findings of the study overall: Missing private and CD4 specificities, VDJdb matching favored anti-spike CD8 responses.

Unique molecular identifiers were attached to individual cDNA molecules. TCRdb fed the 5' RACE reads into MiXCR, producing one record per CDR3 protein. The table shows 25,000 to 35,000 distinct CDR3 sequences, with over 5% occurring only once. CDR3 length: 15 residues. The trim removed 3 bases at V and 12 bases at J, leaving 11 bases unmatched. Germline V gives CDR1 KGHSH, CDR2 LQKENI. This clonotype was seen a handful of times. Its specificity is not known. The rearrangement links TRBV18 to TRBJ2-1; 10 bases align to TRBD2. The source material was whole blood. The receptor comes from an adult who was a healthcare worker with PCR-confirmed SARS-CoV-2 infection or an uninfected control (not recorded which). The CDR3 here is CASSPSSGSLAPQFF. The CDR3, as DNA: TGTGCCAGCTCACCCTCTAGCGGGAGTTTGGCCCCGCAGTTCTTC.